These 30 T cell receptor beta chains originate from one sample sequenced in a study of T cells in localized non-small cell lung cancer. The data were produced by immunoSEQ multiplex PCR, yet TCRdb's version contains in-frame clones alone and is incomplete. Of about 40,000 clones listed, about 90% are singletons. The specimen comprised peripheral blood, sampled before any cancer treatment. These receptors all stem from a man aged 40 to 70 with stage I lung adenocarcinoma.

V and J are TRBV28 and TRBJ2-7, with 12 positions matching TRBD2. The CDR3 contains 15 residues. The V and J ends lost 8 bases and 1 base, in that order; junction bases with no gene match: 6. The germline CDR1 and CDR2 sequences are MDHEN and SYDVKM. CDR3 nucleotide sequence: TGTGCCAGCTCTTACCTAGCGGGAGGGTCCTACGAGCAGTACTTC. It encodes CASSYLAGGSYEQYF.

The V call is TRBV28, the J call TRBJ2-3; D may be TRBD1 (6 bases). Germline assignment: CDR1 MDHEN and CDR2 SYDVKM. This CDR3 is built from 14 residues. Trimming shortened V by 8 bases and J by 2 bases, and 14 bases separated the two germline ends. This CDR3 reads CASQPGALTDTQYF. In nucleotides, the CDR3 is TGTGCCAGCCAACCAGGGGCCCTCACAGATACGCAGTATTTT.

This clone was observed once. The CDR3 loop reads CASSLTGQIEPQHF. The CDR3 DNA sequence: TGTGCCAGCAGTTTGACAGGCCAAATCGAGCCCCAGCATTTT. The chain couples TRBV28 to TRBJ1-5; D possibly corresponds to TRBD1 (6 bases). The CDR3 spans 14 residues. V was cut by 3 bases and J by 8 bases, with 14 bases left in between. CDR1 and CDR2 (germline): MDHEN, SYDVKM.

Remarks on this clone: This sample includes further DNA sequences coding for the same CDR3. The chain is built from TRBV6-5 and TRBJ2-7; D gene unclear. This CDR3 spans 13 amino acids. V was clipped by 8 bases and J by 1 base, with 12 bases between them. Germline lookup yields CDR1 MNHEY and CDR2 SVGAGI. The CDR3 spells CASLRLGSYEQYF. CDR3 bases: TGTGCCAGCCTGCGTCTTGGTTCCTACGAGCAGTACTTC.

The chain carries TRBV29-1 and TRBJ2-1, with no clear D. V lost 3 bases and J lost 0, with 9 bases in between. This CDR3 contains 14 residues. Germline-derived CDR1 and CDR2 are SQVTM and ANQGSEA. CDR3 coding DNA: TGCAGCGTTGAGTCCCGGTACTCCTACAATGAGCAGTTCTTC. Its translation: CSVESRYSYNEQFF.

This clone was picked up a small number of times. This rearrangement joins TRBV4-1 to TRBJ1-4; D possibly corresponds to TRBD1 (6 bases). The CDR3 sequence is 15 residues long. Trimming shortened V by 4 bases and J by 6 bases, and 15 bases separated the two germline ends. CDR1 MGHRA and CDR2 YSYEKL come from the germline V gene. The CDR3 loop is CASSLNDRSDEKLFF. CDR3 coding DNA: TGCGCCAGCAGCCTTAACGACAGGTCGGATGAAAAACTGTTTTTT.

V is TRBV15 and J is TRBJ2-7; D gene unclear. The CDR3 loop spans 15 amino acids. CDR1 LNHNV and CDR2 YYDKDF come from the germline V gene (reference sequence). V gave up 0 bases and J gave up 1 base, with 10 bases separating them. In DNA, the CDR3 is TGTGCCACCAGCAGAGATAGGGCAGAGTCCTACGAGCAGTACTTC. It translates to CATSRDRAESYEQYF.

V usage is TRBV19 and J usage is TRBJ2-3; D call uncertain. V dropped 7 bases and J dropped 10 bases, with 15 bases sitting between them. Germline lookup yields CDR1 LNHDA and CDR2 SQIVND (reference sequence). There are 12 residues in the CDR3. CDR3 nucleotide sequence: TGTGCCAGTACTGCGACGGTCGGAGCGCAGTATTTT. This encodes CASTATVGAQYF.

The V and J genes are TRBV4-3 and TRBJ2-7, with TRBD1 matching over 11 bases. Germline V gene sequence: CDR1 LGHNA, CDR2 YSLEER. This CDR3 region has 15 residues. With 2 bases clipped from V and 4 bases from J, the junction kept 4 bases outside the gene matches. Here the CDR3 reads CASSQSGTGGYEQYF. The CDR3 DNA reads TGCGCCAGCAGCCAATCCGGGACAGGGGGATACGAGCAGTACTTC.

This chain connects TRBV28 to TRBJ1-2; no firm D call. There are 13 residues in the CDR3. V dropped 3 bases and J dropped 0 bases, with 5 bases sitting between them. From germline, CDR1 is MDHEN and CDR2 SYDVKM. The CDR3 bases are TGTGCCAGCAGTTTGCCAGCTAACTATGGCTACACCTTC. It encodes CASSLPANYGYTF.

The chain employs TRBV5-4 and TRBJ2-3; 8 bases fit TRBD2. V was clipped by 4 bases and J by 1 base; unmatched bases: 5. The CDR3 is 15 residues long. The V gene's germline CDR1 is SGHNT and CDR2 YYREEE (reference sequence). CDR3 sequence reads: CASSPTSGGTDTQYF. The CDR3 region has the DNA TGTGCCAGCAGCCCAACTAGCGGAGGCACAGATACGCAGTATTTT.

The rearrangement links TRBV5-1 to TRBJ1-1, with D perhaps matching TRBD1 (6 bases). Germline V CDR1 and CDR2: SGHRS, YFSETQ. V lost 0 bases and J 0 bases, leaving 9 bases between the germline ends. The CDR3 is 15 amino acids. The CDR3 nucleotides read TGCGCCAGCAGCTTGGGCGGGACAATGAACACTGAAGCTTTCTTT. Amino acids: CASSLGGTMNTEAFF.

The V and J genes are TRBV28 and TRBJ2-7, with D possibly TRBD2 on 6 matching bases. Trimming left V 1 base short and J 3 bases short, with 13 bases between. Germline loops: CDR1 MDHEN, CDR2 SYDVKM. The CDR3 has 15 amino acids. The CDR3 spells CASSLYRDSNYEQYF. The CDR3 nucleotides read TGTGCCAGCAGTTTATATCGGGACTCTAACTACGAGCAGTACTTC.

This sequence joins TRBV6-5 and TRBJ1-2, with 8 nucleotides matching TRBD1. V lost 6 bases, J lost 2 bases, and 5 bases stayed unmatched. Germline-derived CDR1 and CDR2 are MNHEY and SVGAGI. The CDR3 has 14 residues. CDR3 region: CASSMTGENYGYTF. CDR3 coding DNA: TGTGCCAGCAGCATGACAGGGGAGAACTATGGCTACACCTTC.

CDR3 amino acids: CASSHGLASTDTQYF. The CDR3 nucleotides are TGTGCCAGCAGCCATGGACTAGCCAGCACAGATACGCAGTATTTT. The chain carries TRBV13 and TRBJ2-3, with 8 positions matching TRBD2. CDR1 PRHDT and CDR2 FYEKMQ come from the germline V gene (reference sequence). Trimming took 5 bases from V and 0 from J; bases not matched to a gene: 4. There are 15 residues in the CDR3.

This chain connects TRBV6-5 to TRBJ2-1; D is undetermined. The CDR3 consists of 13 residues. Between the trimmed V and J ends, which lost 0 bases and 4 bases, there was a span of 4 bases. Looked up from germline, CDR1 is MNHEY and CDR2 is SVGAGI. This CDR3 reads CASSYSQYNEQFF. The CDR3 bases are TGTGCCAGCAGTTACTCGCAGTACAATGAGCAGTTCTTC.

The chain joins TRBV11-2 to TRBJ1-2, with D unclear. The CDR3 is made up of 15 amino acids. Trimming removed 5 bases at V and 0 bases at J, with 13 bases between. CDR1 is SGHAT, CDR2 FQNNGV, per germline. CDR3 in DNA: TGTGCCAGCAGCAGGGAGGCCGCAGCTAACTATGGCTACACCTTC. Its translation is CASSREAAANYGYTF.

CDR3 bases: TGTGCCAGCAGTCACCGGGACAGGGGAGGAACCGGGGAGCTGTTTTTT. Its protein is CASSHRDRGGTGELFF. This chain links TRBV27 with TRBJ2-2; 10 nucleotides align to TRBD1. V lost 5 bases to trimming and J lost 5 bases; unmatched junction nucleotides: 8. CDR1 MNHEY and CDR2 SMNVEV come from the germline V gene (reference sequence). This CDR3 is 16 amino acids long.

The chain employs TRBV6-1 and TRBJ2-1, with D perhaps TRBD2 (6 bases). V was clipped by 6 bases and J by 5 bases, with 14 bases between them. The CDR3 contains 14 residues. Germline V gene sequence: CDR1 MNHNS, CDR2 SASEGT. The CDR3 DNA is TGTGCCAGCAGAAATGCGGGACGTCACAATGAGCAGTTCTTC. It translates to CASRNAGRHNEQFF.

This chain uses TRBV10-3 with TRBJ1-2, with D maybe TRBD1 (5 bases). Trimming took off 0 bases at V and 4 bases at J, with 9 bases between the two ends. The CDR3 consists of 14 residues. The germline gives CDR1 ENHRY, CDR2 SYGVKD. Here the CDR3 reads CAISESARAYGYTF. DNA for the CDR3: TGTGCCATCAGTGAGTCGGCCAGGGCCTATGGCTACACCTTC.

The V and J genes are TRBV7-2 and TRBJ1-1; TRBD1 matches at 7 bases. V lost 5 bases, J lost 3 bases, and 6 bases stayed unmatched. The germline V gene has CDR1 SGHTA and CDR2 FQGNSA. There are 14 residues in the CDR3. CDR3 nucleotides: TGTGCCAGCAGCCGACGGACAGGCGACACTGAAGCTTTCTTT. Protein: CASSRRTGDTEAFF.

The chain has TRBV11-2 and TRBJ2-7; TRBD1 matches at 8 bases. The germline gives CDR1 SGHAT, CDR2 FQNNGV. Trimming cost V 5 bases and J 5 bases; bases outside gene matches: 8. CDR3 size: 14 residues. CDR3 in amino acids: CASSMWTGKDEQYF. The DNA of the CDR3 is TGTGCCAGCAGCATGTGGACAGGGAAGGACGAGCAGTACTTC.

This clone was counted a few times. This rearrangement joins TRBV27 to TRBJ1-1, with 7 bases lining up with TRBD1. From germline, CDR1 is MNHEY and CDR2 SMNVEV (reference sequence). This CDR3 comprises 15 residues. The V and J ends lost 2 bases and 0 bases, in that order; junction bases with no gene match: 3. Written as DNA, the CDR3 is TGTGCCAGCAGTTTACAGGGGGATTTGAACACTGAAGCTTTCTTT. Its translation: CASSLQGDLNTEAFF.

The gene calls are TRBV7-9 and TRBJ2-7, with 7 nucleotides matching TRBD1. The CDR3 runs to 12 residues. Germline CDR1 SEHNR, CDR2 FQNEAQ (reference sequence). V trimming: 5 bases; J trimming: 3 bases; junction bases outside the gene matches: 1. CDR3: CASSRQGYEQYF. CDR3 coding DNA: TGTGCCAGCAGCCGACAGGGCTACGAGCAGTACTTC.

The V and J genes are TRBV9 and TRBJ2-1; the match to TRBD1 covers 12 bases. The CDR3 is made up of 15 amino acids. The V gene end was trimmed by 3 bases and the J gene end by 7 bases; junction bases not matched to a gene: 5. Looked up from germline, CDR1 is SGDLS and CDR2 is YYNGEE. The chain's CDR3 is CASSAGTGGGNEQFF. The CDR3 DNA reads TGTGCCAGCAGCGCCGGGACAGGGGGCGGGAATGAGCAGTTCTTC.

The DNA for the CDR3 is TGCGCCAGCAGCTTGGCCGCTTTTGAGACCCAGTACTTC. This sequence encodes CASSLAAFETQYF. The rearrangement joins TRBV5-1 to TRBJ2-5; D gene ambiguous. V gave up 0 bases and J gave up 5 bases, with 8 bases separating them. CDR3 length: 13 amino acids. The germline gives CDR1 SGHRS, CDR2 YFSETQ.

This chain links TRBV4-1 with TRBJ2-7; TRBD2 might be the D (6 bases). With 0 bases removed from V and 1 base from J, the gap between germline ends came to 7 bases. From germline, CDR1 is MGHRA and CDR2 YSYEKL. This CDR3 is built from 14 residues. The chain's CDR3 is CASSQERGSYEQYF. In DNA, the CDR3 is TGCGCCAGCAGCCAAGAGCGGGGTTCCTACGAGCAGTACTTC.

V gene TRBV5-4 combines with J gene TRBJ2-7; no firm D call. V was cut by 0 bases and J by 3 bases, with 10 bases left in between. The CDR3 consists of 14 residues. Germline CDR1 is SGHNT and CDR2 is YYREEE (reference sequence). CDR3 bases: TGTGCCAGCAGCTTGGAACGAAGTTTCTACGAGCAGTACTTC. It specifies CASSLERSFYEQYF.

This clone was recorded once. The chain has TRBV7-8 and TRBJ2-3, with D tentatively TRBD1 or TRBD2 (6 bases each). The CDR3 is 12 residues long. Germline V lookup: CDR1 SGHVS, CDR2 FQNEAQ. The V gene lost 7 bases and the J gene lost 4 bases, with 9 bases spanning the gap. CDR3: CASTGAADTQYF. CDR3 DNA: TGTGCCAGCACGGGGGCCGCAGATACGCAGTATTTT.

The chain employs TRBV5-8 and TRBJ2-7; TRBD1 agrees at 8 bases. This CDR3 spans 16 amino acids. The germline V gene has CDR1 SGHTS and CDR2 YDEGEE. Trimming cost V 4 bases and J 0 bases; bases outside gene matches: 9. The CDR3 nucleotides are TGTGCCAGCAGCCTCCAGGGGGCGCTAAGCTCCTACGAGCAGTACTTC. Translating it yields CASSLQGALSSYEQYF.